This T cell receptor (beta chain) is drawn from a study of T cell changes during pregnancy in multiple sclerosis. TCRdb's table, derived via immunoSEQ multiplex PCR, lists solely in-frame clones and lacks some. The table lists around 65,000 clones, roughly 88% of them singletons. Germline V gives CDR1 PRHDT, CDR2 FYEKMQ (reference sequence). The CDR3 runs to 16 residues. V was clipped by 2 bases and J by 3 bases; unmatched bases: 5. The sequencing here drew on peripheral blood, taken in the first trimester of pregnancy. The TCR originated in a female donor with multiple sclerosis, enrolled in a pregnancy study. The chain joins TRBV13 to TRBJ2-7, with 12 bases that match TRBD2. Written as DNA, the CDR3 is TGTGCCAGCAGCTTACGGGAACTAGCGGGAGGCTACGAGCAGTACTTC. Amino acids: CASSLRELAGGYEQYF.